This T cell receptor beta chain appears in the sequencing data of a study of T cell repertoires in cytomegalovirus infection. Regarding the study as a whole: Public TCR beta family frequency separated CMV-and-HLA carriers, including in an independent cohort.

Each CDR3 protein gets one entry after TCRdb re-called the reads with MiXCR. In the table there are about 920,000 distinct CDR3 sequences, roughly a third of which are singletons. This clonotype was seen repeatedly, ten times or more. The target antigen is unknown. The germline CDR1 and CDR2 sequences are SEHNR and FQNEAQ (reference sequence). Trimming at V came to 1 base and at J to 6 bases, leaving 7 bases not matched to a gene. The CDR3 spans 15 residues. This specimen was cultured CD8+ T cells from PBMCs, taken from culture after CMV antigen stimulation. This chain joins TRBV7-9 and TRBJ2-7; 9 bases agree with TRBD1. The source is a human donor in good health (CMV status not recorded). Some clones in this sample may be carry-over from other donors' samples. CDR3 in amino acids: CASSLGTGAPREQYF. In nucleotides, the CDR3 is TGTGCCAGCAGCTTAGGGACAGGGGCACCTCGCGAGCAGTACTTC.